This T cell receptor (beta chain) was sequenced during a study of blood T cell repertoires in COVID-19. Profiled with immunoSEQ multiplex PCR; TCRdb holds only in-frame clones, not every one. This table has about 250,000 clones, around 82% appearing once. With 5 bases clipped from V and 4 bases from J, the junction kept 17 bases outside the gene matches. This CDR3 is built from 17 residues. Germline V gene lookup returns CDR1 SQVTM and CDR2 ANQGSEA. All exposed participants met a person with COVID-19 within 2 weeks before entering the study. J is TRBJ2-1 and V is TRBV29-1, with 7 positions matching TRBD1. The sequenced material came from PBMCs or T cells enriched from blood (not recorded which). The receptor was derived from a middle-aged woman who had been exposed to COVID-19. Here the CDR3 DNA reads TGCAGCGTTCTCGGCTTAGAGGGGGCTTCGGGATACAATGAGCAGTTCTTC. Protein sequence: CSVLGLEGASGYNEQFF.